The 18 T cell receptor beta chains below all came from one sample that was sequenced in a study of OX40 agonist ivuxolimab in advanced cancers. The method was immunoSEQ multiplex PCR; TCRdb's version includes in-frame clones alone and lacks a portion of them. The repertoire consists of about 34,000 clones, with approximately 82% occurring once and the leading ten covering roughly 2.7%. Specimen: CD4+ or CD8+ T cells sorted from blood, collected in a trial of the OX40 agonist ivuxolimab. The receptors were sampled from an adult with an advanced solid tumor such as melanoma, head and neck, liver or kidney cancer.

The chain carries TRBV28 and TRBJ2-2; weak D call: TRBD1 (6 bases). CDR1 and CDR2 (germline): MDHEN, SYDVKM. CDR3 length: 12 residues. The V end was cut by 6 bases, the J end by 7 bases, with 9 bases between. CDR3 sequence reads: CASRHRDGELFF. The CDR3 bases are TGTGCCAGCAGGCACAGGGACGGGGAGCTGTTTTTT.

The chain combines TRBV7-2 with TRBJ2-7; no definite D call. Deletions cut 1 base from V and 4 bases from J, with 17 bases between. In germline, CDR1 is SGHTA, CDR2 FQGNSA. This CDR3 region has 16 residues. CDR3 protein: CASSLGSVGTVYEQYF. CDR3 DNA: TGTGCCAGCAGCTTAGGCTCGGTCGGAACAGTATACGAGCAGTACTTC.

This clone has a single count. V and J are TRBV21-1 and TRBJ1-2; whether TRBD1, the table's D call, matches the DNA was not checked. TRBV21-1 is marked as a pseudogene. The CDR3 has 16 residues. CDR3 loop: CASSIGNTGERNGYTF. CDR3 sequence (DNA): TGTGCCAGCAGCATAGGTAATACAGGGGAAAGAAATGGCTACACCTTC.

This clone was counted a few times. The CDR3 sequence is CSVGDPGNQPQHF. The CDR3 DNA reads TGCAGCGTTGGGGACCCAGGCAATCAGCCCCAGCATTTT. The rearrangement links TRBV29-1 to TRBJ1-5, with D perhaps TRBD1 (5 bases). Trimming cost V 4 bases and J 2 bases, with 9 bases left between them. The germline gives CDR1 SQVTM, CDR2 ANQGSEA. CDR3 length: 13 amino acids. Variable domain in full (rest from reference TRBV29-1 and TRBJ1-5): SAVISQKPSRDICQRGTSLTIQCQVDSQVTMMFWYRQQPGQSLTLIATANQGSEATYESGFVIDKFPISRPNLTFSTLTVSNMSPEDSSIYLCSVGDPGNQPQHFGDGTRLSIL.

The V gene is TRBV5-5, the J gene TRBJ1-5; 8 bases match TRBD1. From germline, CDR1 is SGHKS and CDR2 YYEKEE (reference sequence). The CDR3 consists of 15 residues. With 0 bases clipped from V and 3 bases from J, the junction kept 2 bases outside the gene matches. The CDR3 DNA follows: TGTGCCAGCAGCTTGGGGGACAGGCACAATCAGCCCCAGCATTTT. Protein sequence: CASSLGDRHNQPQHF.

The chain employs TRBV7-7 and TRBJ2-2; D possibly corresponds to TRBD2 (7 bases). The CDR3 runs to 15 residues. From germline, CDR1 is SSHAT and CDR2 FNYEAQ (reference sequence). The germline V and J ends were trimmed by 6 bases and 2 bases, with 13 bases remaining between them. DNA of the CDR3: TGTGCCAGCAGTCAGGGGAGGGGCAACACCGGGGAGCTGTTTTTT. It codes for CASSQGRGNTGELFF.

The genes are TRBV14 and TRBJ2-5, with TRBD2 matching over 10 bases. The junction had 9 bases not matched to a gene; V was cut back by 0 bases and J by 5 bases. The CDR3 contains 17 residues. Germline CDR1 is SGHDN and CDR2 is FVKESK. The CDR3 region has the DNA TGTGCCAGCAGCCAAGAAATAGCGGGAGGACAGAGGGAGACCCAGTACTTC. Protein sequence: CASSQEIAGGQRETQYF.

The chain has TRBV7-3 and TRBJ2-7; no clear D. This CDR3 has 15 amino acids. Between the trimmed V and J ends, which lost 1 base and 1 base, there was a span of 11 bases. Germline CDR1 and CDR2: SGHTA and FQGTGA. CDR3 residues: CASSLNGATSYEQYF. In DNA form, the CDR3 reads TGTGCCAGCAGCTTAAACGGAGCCACGTCCTACGAGCAGTACTTC.

A word on this clone: Relative to the germline gene, one junction end is altered; a read error may explain this. The sample carries other DNA sequences with the same CDR3. The V and J genes are TRBV30 and TRBJ2-5; D possibly uses TRBD1 or TRBD2 (5 bases each). The CDR3 sequence is 22 residues long. In germline, CDR1 is GTSNPN, CDR2 SVGIG (reference sequence). CDR3 loop: CAWSVRGTYFPSRQRFQETQYF. The DNA for the CDR3 is TGTGCCTGGAGTGTACGAGGGACCTATTTCCCCTCTCGCCAGCGATTCCAAGAGACCCAATACTTC.

V and J are TRBV7-8 and TRBJ2-3, with D uncertain. The V end lost 5 bases, the J end lost 5 bases, and 17 bases lay between the germline ends. Per the germline V gene, CDR1 is SGHVS and CDR2 is FQNEAQ. This CDR3 comprises 15 residues. The DNA for the CDR3 is TGTGCCAGCAGCCCGTCCGGGTCCTCTCTAGATACGCAGTATTTT. Translated, it gives CASSPSGSSLDTQYF.

The chain couples TRBV18 to TRBJ1-1, with a weak D call TRBD1 (5 bases). CDR1 is KGHSH, CDR2 LQKENI, per germline. Trimming stripped 3 bases from V and 4 bases from J, with 12 bases between. This CDR3 spans 14 amino acids. As DNA, the CDR3 is TGTGCCAGCTCACCCAAGGGAACAGGCACTGAAGCTTTCTTT. It encodes CASSPKGTGTEAFF.

The V call is TRBV7-3, the J call TRBJ2-3; D might be TRBD1 or TRBD2, each matching 5 bases. V lost 3 bases, J lost 6 bases, and 10 bases lay in between. The CDR3 runs to 13 residues. Germline V CDR1 and CDR2: SGHTA, FQGTGA. The CDR3 protein is CASSFSRGDTQYF. The CDR3 DNA is TGTGCCAGCAGCTTCTCGAGGGGTGATACGCAGTATTTT.

This clone has just one count. The chain employs TRBV7-3 and TRBJ2-7; 8 nucleotides match TRBD1. Germline V gives CDR1 SGHTA, CDR2 FQGTGA. CDR3 length: 15 amino acids. Trimming at V came to 5 bases and at J to 2 bases, leaving 8 bases not matched to a gene. In nucleotides, the CDR3 is TGTGCCAGCAGCCCGACCGGGACAGGAACCTACGAGCAGTACTTC. Amino acid sequence: CASSPTGTGTYEQYF. Full variable domain (outside the CDR3, taken from reference TRBV7-3 and TRBJ2-7): GAGVSQTPSNKVTEKGKYVELRCDPISGHTALYWYRQSLGQGPEFLIYFQGTGAADDSGLPNDRFFAVRPEGSVSTLKIQRTERGDSAVYLCASSPTGTGTYEQYFGPGTRLTVT.

This clone was counted once. This chain connects TRBV7-8 to TRBJ2-3, with 11 bases that match TRBD2. The CDR3 extends over 18 amino acids. With 0 bases clipped from V and 4 bases from J, the junction kept 9 bases outside the gene matches. The germline V gene has CDR1 SGHVS and CDR2 FQNEAQ. This CDR3 reads CASSLAPDPGLAADTQYF. The CDR3 bases are TGTGCCAGCAGCTTAGCGCCGGATCCGGGACTAGCGGCAGATACGCAGTATTTT.

This chain uses TRBV6-5 with TRBJ2-1, with D perhaps TRBD2 (6 bases). V was shortened by 0 bases and J by 9 bases, with 18 bases between the two germline ends. The germline CDR1 and CDR2 sequences are MNHEY and SVGAGI. The CDR3 is made up of 16 amino acids. CDR3 nucleotide sequence: TGTGCCAGCAGTTACTCTGGGGCTACCCGGGGGAGTGAGCAGTTCTTC. Translation: CASSYSGATRGSEQFF.

The chain is built from TRBV7-9 and TRBJ2-5; 7 nucleotides line up with TRBD2. Per the germline V gene, CDR1 is SEHNR and CDR2 is FQNEAQ (reference sequence). With V trimmed by 2 bases and J by 3 bases, 9 bases remained unmatched. This CDR3 region has 16 residues. CDR3 protein: CASSLRGGATEETQYF. Written as DNA, the CDR3 is TGTGCCAGCAGCTTACGCGGGGGAGCCACAGAAGAGACCCAGTACTTC.

This chain links TRBV7-2 with TRBJ2-4; D remains ambiguous. The CDR3 length is 11 residues. V was shortened by 5 bases and J by 11 bases, with 10 bases between the two germline ends. The V gene's germline CDR1 is SGHTA and CDR2 FQGNSA. CDR3 coding DNA: TGTGCCAGCAGCATCCAGTGGCTTCAGTACTTC. Protein sequence: CASSIQWLQYF.

The rearrangement uses TRBV19 and TRBJ2-1; D remains ambiguous. The CDR3 runs to 14 residues. Trimming took off 3 bases at V and 2 bases at J, with 8 bases between the two ends. CDR1 is LNHDA, CDR2 SQIVND, per germline (reference sequence). For the CDR3, the DNA is TGTGCCAGTAGTATGTCGGGCCCCTACAATGAGCAGTTCTTC. Amino acid sequence: CASSMSGPYNEQFF.